This TCR beta chain derives from a study of regulatory T cells in long-lasting Graves disease. Study results and caveats: Gene preferences differed: TRBV28, TRBJ1-2, TRBJ2-5 in persistent cases.

iRepertoire HTBI primers and Arm-PCR of CDR3 regions built TCR beta libraries. In the original workflow: From all samples, identification returned approximately 15 TRBJ and 60 or so TRBV segments. TCRdb re-analysed the multiplex PCR reads in MiXCR, keeping a single row per CDR3 protein. Clone size and V and J calls follow TCRdb, not the original study. Of some 410,000 distinct CDR3 sequences in the sample, less than 20% were seen once. This clonotype was counted a few times. Its antigen remains unidentified. Time point meaning: newly diagnosed GD, antithyroid drugs for less than 3 months. The authors made the TCR library using RNA they extracted from PBMCs. Germline V gene sequence: CDR1 DFQATT, CDR2 SNEGSKA (reference sequence). The CDR3 consists of 18 residues. Trimming at V came to 6 bases and at J to 0 bases, leaving 18 bases not matched to a gene. The sample was also linked to a second study, of T cells in Graves' hyperthyroidism and ophthalmopathy. That source reports: In patients aged 18 to 65, hyperthyroidism was newly diagnosed, with duration under 2 months.

V and J are TRBV20-1 and TRBJ2-3; 7 bases match TRBD2. The sequencing used peripheral blood mononuclear cells (PBMCs), collected at new diagnosis, from a patient treated with antithyroid drugs. This receptor was obtained from a woman aged 25-40 years with Graves disease. This CDR3 is CSASAARGTFFSTDTQYF. The CDR3, as DNA: TGCAGTGCCTCTGCCGCGCGGGGGACTTTTTTTAGCACAGATACGCAGTATTTT.